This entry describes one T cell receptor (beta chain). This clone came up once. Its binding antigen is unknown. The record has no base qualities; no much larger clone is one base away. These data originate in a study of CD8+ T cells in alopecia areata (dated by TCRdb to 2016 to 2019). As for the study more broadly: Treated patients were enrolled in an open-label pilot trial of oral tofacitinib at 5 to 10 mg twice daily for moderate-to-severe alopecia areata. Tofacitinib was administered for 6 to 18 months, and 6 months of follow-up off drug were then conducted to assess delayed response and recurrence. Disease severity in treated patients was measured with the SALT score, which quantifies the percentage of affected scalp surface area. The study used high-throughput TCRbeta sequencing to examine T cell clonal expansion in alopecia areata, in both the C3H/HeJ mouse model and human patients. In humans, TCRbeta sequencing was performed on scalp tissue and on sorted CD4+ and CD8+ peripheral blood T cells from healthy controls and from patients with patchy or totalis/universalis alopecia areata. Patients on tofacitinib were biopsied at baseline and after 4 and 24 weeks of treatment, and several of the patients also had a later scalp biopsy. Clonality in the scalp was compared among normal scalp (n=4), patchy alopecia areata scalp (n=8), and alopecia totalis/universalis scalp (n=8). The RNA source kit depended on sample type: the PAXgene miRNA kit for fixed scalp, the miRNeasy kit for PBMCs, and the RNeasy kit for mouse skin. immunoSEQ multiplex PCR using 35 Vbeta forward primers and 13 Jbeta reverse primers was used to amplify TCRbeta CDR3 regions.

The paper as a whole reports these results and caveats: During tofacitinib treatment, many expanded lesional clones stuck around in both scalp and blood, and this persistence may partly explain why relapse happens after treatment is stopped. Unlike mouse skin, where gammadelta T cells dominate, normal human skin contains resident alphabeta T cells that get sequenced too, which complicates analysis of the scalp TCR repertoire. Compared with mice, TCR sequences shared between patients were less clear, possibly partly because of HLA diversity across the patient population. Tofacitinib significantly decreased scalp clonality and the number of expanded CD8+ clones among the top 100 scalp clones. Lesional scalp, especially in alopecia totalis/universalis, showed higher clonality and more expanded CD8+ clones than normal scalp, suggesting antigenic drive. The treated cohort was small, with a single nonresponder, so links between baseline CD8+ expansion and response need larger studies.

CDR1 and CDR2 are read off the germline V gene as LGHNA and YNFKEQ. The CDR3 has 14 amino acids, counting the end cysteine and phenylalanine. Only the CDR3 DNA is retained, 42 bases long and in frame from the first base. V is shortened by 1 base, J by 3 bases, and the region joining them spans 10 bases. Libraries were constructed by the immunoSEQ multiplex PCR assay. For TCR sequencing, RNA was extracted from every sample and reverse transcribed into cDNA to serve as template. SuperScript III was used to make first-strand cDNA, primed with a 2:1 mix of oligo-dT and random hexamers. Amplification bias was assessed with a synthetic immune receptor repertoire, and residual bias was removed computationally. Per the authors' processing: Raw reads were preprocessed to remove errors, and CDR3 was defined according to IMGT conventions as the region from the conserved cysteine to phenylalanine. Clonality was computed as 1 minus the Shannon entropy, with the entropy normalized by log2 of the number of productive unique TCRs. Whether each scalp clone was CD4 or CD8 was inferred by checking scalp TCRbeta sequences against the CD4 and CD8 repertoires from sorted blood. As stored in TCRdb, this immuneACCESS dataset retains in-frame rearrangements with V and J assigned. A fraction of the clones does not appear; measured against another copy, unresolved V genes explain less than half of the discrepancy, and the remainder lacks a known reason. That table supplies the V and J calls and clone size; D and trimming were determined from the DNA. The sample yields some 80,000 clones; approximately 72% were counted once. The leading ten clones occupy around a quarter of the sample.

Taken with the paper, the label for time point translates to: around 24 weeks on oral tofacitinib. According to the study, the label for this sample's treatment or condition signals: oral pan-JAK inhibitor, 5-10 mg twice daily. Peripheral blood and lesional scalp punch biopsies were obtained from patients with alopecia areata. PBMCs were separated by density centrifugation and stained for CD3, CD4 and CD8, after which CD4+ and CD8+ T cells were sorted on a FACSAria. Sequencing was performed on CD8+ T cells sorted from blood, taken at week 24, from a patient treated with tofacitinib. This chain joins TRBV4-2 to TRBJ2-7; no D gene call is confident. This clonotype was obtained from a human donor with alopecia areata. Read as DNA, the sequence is TGTGCCAGCAGCCAAGTCCCTGACTTCTACGAGCAGTACTTC. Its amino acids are CASSQVPDFYEQYF.